This T cell receptor beta chain is drawn from a study of T cell repertoires in cytomegalovirus infection. Study in general: Both CMV infection and a matching HLA type were indicated by public TCR beta signatures. Broader study findings: Predominance within the ex vivo response was attributable to HLA-C-restricted CMV-specific TCR beta clonotypes. There were carriers of CMV plus the relevant HLA, and cumulative public TCR beta family frequency identified them.

In TCRdb, the reads were re-called with MiXCR into one record per CDR3 protein. The table has 150,000 to 200,000 distinct CDR3 sequences, 17% seen once. Note on this clonotype: Its antigen is not identified.

The sequence came from a human donor in good health (CMV status not recorded). Some clones in this sample may be carry-over from other donors' samples. Material: CD8+ T cells from PBMCs.

The chain's CDR3 is CASELGNSGELFF. The CDR3 nucleotides read TGTGCCAGCGAACTCGGAAATTCCGGGGAGCTGTTTTTT. The J gene is TRBJ2-2, the V gene TRBV9; D is ambiguous. Trimming cost V 7 bases and J 6 bases, with 13 bases left between them. Germline CDR1 reads SGDLS; CDR2 reads YYNGEE. CDR3 length: 13 amino acids.